A single TCR beta chain is shown here with its context. The entry originates in a study of blood T cell repertoires in COVID-19. Turning to the study itself: Acute and convalescent COVID-19 samples came from the United States, Italy and Spain.

Seattle's cohort entered during active infection and was followed longitudinally. The CDR3 consists of 14 residues. In germline, CDR1 is SGHVS, CDR2 FQNEAQ. J was trimmed by 3 bases and V by 4 bases; bases with no gene match: 3. Profiling relied on immunoSEQ multiplex PCR, and the TCRdb table lists in-frame clones only, not all of them. There are nearly 300,000 clones in the sample; 65% to 85% occur only once, and over 1.1% lies in the top ten. The J gene is TRBJ2-5, the V gene TRBV7-8; 9 bases line up with TRBD2. Sequencing was performed on peripheral blood. The sequence derives from a human donor with COVID-19, enrolled during active disease. The donor label of this sample is uncertain. CDR3 sequence reads: CASSSTSGKETQYF. The CDR3 DNA reads TGTGCCAGCAGCTCGACTAGCGGCAAAGAGACCCAGTACTTC.